A single T cell receptor beta chain is shown here with its context. Sequencing was performed with immunoSEQ multiplex PCR; in TCRdb, only in-frame clones are kept and a portion is missing. The table shows some 28,000 clones, with around 90% occurring only once. The sample belongs to a study of T cell changes during pregnancy in multiple sclerosis. Per germline, CDR1 SGHRS and CDR2 YFSETQ. V lost 0 bases to trimming and J lost 2 bases, with 6 bases between them. The CDR3 has 13 amino acids. The material was CD8+ T cells from peripheral blood mononuclear cells, obtained before pregnancy. This chain connects TRBV5-1 to TRBJ2-7; TRBD1 might be the D (6 bases). This receptor was taken from a female donor with multiple sclerosis, enrolled in a pregnancy study. CDR3: CASSLGGPYEQYF. The DNA of the CDR3 is TGCGCCAGCAGCTTGGGGGGGCCCTACGAGCAGTACTTC.